This passage covers 10 T cell receptor beta chains from one sample sequenced in a study of CD4+ T cells in melanoma. Data came from immunoSEQ multiplex PCR; TCRdb stores just in-frame clones and leaves some out. The sample consists of more than 13,000 clones, roughly 60% of them appearing once. The specimen was cells from a culture (not recorded whether cultured in vitro). The receptor set was obtained from a human donor with melanoma.

This clone occurred a few times. The CDR3 DNA is TGTGCCAGTAGCGGGGGCTCACCGACCCAGTACTTC. Its protein product is CASSGGSPTQYF. The chain combines TRBV19 with TRBJ2-5, with D perhaps matching TRBD1 or TRBD2 (6 bases each). CDR1 and CDR2 from the germline V gene are LNHDA and SQIVND (reference sequence). The V end was cut by 6 bases, the J end by 7 bases, with 12 bases between. This CDR3 comprises 12 residues. Variable domain in full (rest from reference TRBV19 and TRBJ2-5): DGGITQSPKYLFRKEGQNVTLSCEQNLNHDAMYWYRQDPGQGLRLIYYSQIVNDFQKGDIAEGYSVSREKKESFPLTVTSAQKNPTAFYLCASSGGSPTQYFGPGTRLLVL.

The chain joins TRBV18 to TRBJ2-5; TRBD1 matches at 7 bases. J lost 3 bases, V lost 4 bases, and 8 bases had no gene match. The CDR3 runs 15 residues. Germline CDR1 and CDR2: KGHSH and LQKENI. CDR3 in DNA: TGTGCCAGCTCACTGCGGACAGGAACAGAAGAGACCCAGTACTTC. This codes for CASSLRTGTEETQYF.

The J gene is TRBJ2-3, the V gene TRBV30, with D possibly matching TRBD1 (6 bases). The ends were cut back, 3 bases at V and 0 bases at J, with 10 bases in the middle. The CDR3 contains 14 residues. CDR1 GTSNPN and CDR2 SVGIG come from the germline V gene (reference sequence). CDR3 in DNA: TGTGCCTGGAGCCACAGGGAGAGCACAGATACGCAGTATTTT. Its protein is CAWSHRESTDTQYF.

The rearrangement links TRBV11-2 to TRBJ1-1; possibly TRBD1 for D (5 bases). Germline values: CDR1 SGHAT, CDR2 FQNNGV. V lost 3 bases to trimming and J lost 11 bases, with 16 bases between them. This CDR3 is built from 13 residues. CDR3 amino acids: CASSLGPGGRAFF. The DNA of the CDR3 is TGTGCCAGCAGCTTGGGCCCGGGGGGACGGGCTTTCTTT. The full variable domain, its missing parts supplied by reference TRBV11-2 and TRBJ1-1, is EAGVAQSPRYKIIEKRQSVAFWCNPISGHATLYWYQQILGQGPKLLIQFQNNGVVDDSQLPKDRFSAERLKGVDSTLKIQPAKLEDSAVYLCASSLGPGGRAFFGQGTRLTVV.

The V call is TRBV11-1, the J call TRBJ2-3; D not resolved. Trimming took off 5 bases at V and 6 bases at J, with 12 bases between the two ends. CDR1 and CDR2 from the germline V gene are SGHAT and FQDESV (reference sequence). The length of the CDR3 is 13 residues. As DNA, the CDR3 is TGTGCCAGCAGCCTACGACTCGCCGATACGCAGTATTTT. It specifies CASSLRLADTQYF.

A few counts support this clone. V is TRBV19 and J is TRBJ2-1; D is uncertain. Germline V gene data show CDR1 as LNHDA and CDR2 as SQIVND (reference sequence). V was clipped by 3 bases and J by 10 bases, with 7 bases between them. CDR3 length equals 11 residues. CDR3 region: CASSISREQFF. CDR3 DNA: TGTGCCAGTAGTATTAGCCGAGAGCAGTTCTTC.

As regards this clone: Other DNA sequences in this specimen translate into the identical CDR3. The V gene is TRBV5-1, the J gene TRBJ2-5; 7 bases are a match to TRBD2. The V gene end was trimmed by 4 bases and the J gene end by 2 bases; junction bases not matched to a gene: 2. Germline loops: CDR1 SGHRS, CDR2 YFSETQ. The length of the CDR3 is 13 residues. The CDR3 protein is CASSPGGQETQYF. The CDR3 DNA reads as TGCGCCAGCAGCCCGGGGGGACAAGAGACCCAGTACTTC.

The chain has TRBV29-1 and TRBJ2-3; TRBD2 matches at 8 bases. Trimming took 6 bases from V and 5 from J; bases not matched to a gene: 10. Germline V gives CDR1 SQVTM, CDR2 ANQGSEA. The CDR3 runs 14 residues. CDR3 DNA: TGCAGCGTGGAGGGGGGAGCGGGGGTAGATACGCAGTATTTT. This translates into CSVEGGAGVDTQYF.

The V call is TRBV7-8, the J call TRBJ1-1; D unresolved. The CDR3 loop spans 16 amino acids. V lost 2 bases and J lost 0, with 13 bases in between. Looked up from germline, CDR1 is SGHVS and CDR2 is FQNEAQ. The CDR3 DNA follows: TGTGCCAGCAGCTTATCTCAGGCGAGAATGAACACTGAAGCTTTCTTT. It specifies CASSLSQARMNTEAFF.

The chain carries TRBV11-3 and TRBJ2-7, with 7 bases aligning to TRBD1. Germline CDR1 and CDR2: SGHNT and YENEEA. The CDR3 totals 15 residues. V trimming: 1 base; J trimming: 6 bases; junction bases outside the gene matches: 9. CDR3 in amino acids: CASSLARDSPCEQYF. CDR3 bases: TGTGCCAGCAGCTTAGCCCGGGACAGCCCTTGCGAGCAGTACTTC.